Following are 2 T cell receptor beta chains from one sample sequenced in a study of T cell repertoires in cytomegalovirus infection. TCRdb redid the calling of the reads with MiXCR, one entry per CDR3 protein. The table shows about 200,000 distinct CDR3 sequences, with approximately 9.7% occurring only once. Sequenced: PBMCs. All receptors come from a human donor in good health (CMV status not recorded). Some clones in this sample may be carry-over from other donors' samples.

This clonotype was seen repeatedly, ten times or more. The genes are TRBV6-6 and TRBJ1-1, with a possible D match to TRBD1 (6 bases). Per germline, CDR1 MNHNY and CDR2 SVGAGI (reference sequence). The ends were cut back, 0 bases at V and 0 bases at J, with 14 bases in the middle. The CDR3 covers 17 residues. The CDR3 nucleotides are TGTGCCAGCAGTTACTCCAGGGGATCGCCGATGAACACTGAAGCTTTCTTT. This sequence encodes CASSYSRGSPMNTEAFF.

This clonotype was detected only once. CDR3 sequence (DNA): TGTGCCAGTAAGGATAAGGGCGGTTCCAATCAGCCCCAGCATTTT. This sequence encodes CASKDKGGSNQPQHF. The chain has TRBV19 and TRBJ1-5; D gene uncertain. Between the trimmed V and J ends, which lost 7 bases and 3 bases, there was a span of 16 bases. This CDR3 is built from 15 residues. CDR1 LNHDA and CDR2 SQIVND come from the germline V gene (reference sequence).